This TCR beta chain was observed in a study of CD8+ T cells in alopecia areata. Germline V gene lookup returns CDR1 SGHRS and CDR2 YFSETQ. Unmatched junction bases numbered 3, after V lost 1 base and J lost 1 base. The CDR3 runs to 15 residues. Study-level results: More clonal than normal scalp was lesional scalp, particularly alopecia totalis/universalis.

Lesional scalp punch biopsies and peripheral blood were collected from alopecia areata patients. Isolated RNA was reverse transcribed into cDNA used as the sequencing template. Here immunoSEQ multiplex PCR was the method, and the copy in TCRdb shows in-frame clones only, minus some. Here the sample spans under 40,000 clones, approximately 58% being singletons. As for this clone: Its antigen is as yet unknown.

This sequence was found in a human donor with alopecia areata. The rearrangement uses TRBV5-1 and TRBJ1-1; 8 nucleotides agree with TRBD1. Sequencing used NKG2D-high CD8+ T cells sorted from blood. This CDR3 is CASSLKGQANTEAFF. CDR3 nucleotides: TGCGCCAGCAGCTTGAAGGGACAGGCGAACACTGAAGCTTTCTTT. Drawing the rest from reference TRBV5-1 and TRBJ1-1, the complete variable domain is KAGVTQTPRYLIKTRGQQVTLSCSPISGHRSVSWYQQTPGQGLQFLFEYFSETQRNKGNFPGRFSGRQFSNSRSEMNVSTLELGDSALYLCASSLKGQANTEAFFGQGTRLTVV.